This T cell receptor (beta chain) was profiled in a study of blood T cell repertoires in COVID-19. On the study more broadly: Material from acute and convalescent COVID-19 was sourced from the United States, Italy and Spain. PBMCs, B-cell-depleted T cells, or T cells were the source of the cDNA or gDNA that made up the material.

This CDR3 region has 15 residues. Germline-derived CDR1 and CDR2 are MNHEY and SMNVEV (reference sequence). Trimming cost V 5 bases and J 9 bases, with 23 bases left between them. Under the authors' procedure: Amplification with reference gene primers provided the estimates of nucleated cell counts. Clones were sequenced by immunoSEQ multiplex PCR, and TCRdb holds only the in-frame ones, with some missing. V and J calls plus clone size are reproduced from that table; the DNA served to infer D and trimming. The repertoire includes tens of thousands of clones, around 82% of them detected once, and 10% to 15% sits in the top ten.

Sequences were obtained from peripheral blood. V usage is TRBV27 and J usage is TRBJ2-7; D might be TRBD2 (5 bases). This receptor was identified in a human donor in a cohort sampled during active COVID-19. The CDR3 DNA reads TGTGCCAGCAGTAATCCTAATGCGGGCGTTCATGGGCAGTACTTC. Its translation is CASSNPNAGVHGQYF.